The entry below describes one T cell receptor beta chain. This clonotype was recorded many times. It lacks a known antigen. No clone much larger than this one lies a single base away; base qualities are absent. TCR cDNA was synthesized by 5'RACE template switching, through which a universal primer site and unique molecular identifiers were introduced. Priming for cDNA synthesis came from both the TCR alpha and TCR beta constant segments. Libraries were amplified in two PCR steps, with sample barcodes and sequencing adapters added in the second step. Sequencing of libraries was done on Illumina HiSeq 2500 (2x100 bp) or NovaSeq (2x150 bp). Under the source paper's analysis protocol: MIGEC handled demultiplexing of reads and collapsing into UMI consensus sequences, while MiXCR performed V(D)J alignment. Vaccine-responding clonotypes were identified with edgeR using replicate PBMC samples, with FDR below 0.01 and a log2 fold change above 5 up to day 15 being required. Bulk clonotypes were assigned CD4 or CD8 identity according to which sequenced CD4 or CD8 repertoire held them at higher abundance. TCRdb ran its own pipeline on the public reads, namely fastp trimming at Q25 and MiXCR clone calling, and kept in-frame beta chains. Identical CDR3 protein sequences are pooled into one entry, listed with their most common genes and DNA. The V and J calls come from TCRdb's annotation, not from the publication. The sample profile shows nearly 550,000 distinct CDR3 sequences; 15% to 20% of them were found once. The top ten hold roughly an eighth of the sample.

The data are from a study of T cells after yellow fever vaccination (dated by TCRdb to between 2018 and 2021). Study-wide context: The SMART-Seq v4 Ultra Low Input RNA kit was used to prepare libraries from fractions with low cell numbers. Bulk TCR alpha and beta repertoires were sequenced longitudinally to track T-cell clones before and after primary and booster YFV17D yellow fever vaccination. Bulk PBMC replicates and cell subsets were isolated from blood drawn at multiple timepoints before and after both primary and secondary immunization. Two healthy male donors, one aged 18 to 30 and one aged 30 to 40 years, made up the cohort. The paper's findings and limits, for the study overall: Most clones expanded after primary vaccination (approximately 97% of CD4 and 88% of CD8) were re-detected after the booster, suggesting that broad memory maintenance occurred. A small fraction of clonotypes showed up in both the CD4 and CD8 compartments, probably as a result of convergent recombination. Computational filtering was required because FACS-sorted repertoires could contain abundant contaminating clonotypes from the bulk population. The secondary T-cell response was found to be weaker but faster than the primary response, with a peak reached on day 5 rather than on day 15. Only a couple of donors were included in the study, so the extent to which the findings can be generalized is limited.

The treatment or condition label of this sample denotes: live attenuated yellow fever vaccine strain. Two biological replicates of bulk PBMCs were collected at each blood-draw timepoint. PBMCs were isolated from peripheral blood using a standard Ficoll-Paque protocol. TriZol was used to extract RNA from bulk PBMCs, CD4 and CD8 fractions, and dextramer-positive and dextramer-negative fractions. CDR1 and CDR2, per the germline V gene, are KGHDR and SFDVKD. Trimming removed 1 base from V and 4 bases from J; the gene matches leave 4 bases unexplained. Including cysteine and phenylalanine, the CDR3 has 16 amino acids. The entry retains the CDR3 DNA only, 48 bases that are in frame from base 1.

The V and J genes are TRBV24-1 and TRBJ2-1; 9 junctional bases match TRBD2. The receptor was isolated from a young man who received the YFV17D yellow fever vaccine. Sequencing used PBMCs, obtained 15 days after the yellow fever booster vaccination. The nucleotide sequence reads TGTGCCACCAGTGATTTCGGGCTAGCGGGGTACAATGAGCAGTTCTTC. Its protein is CATSDFGLAGYNEQFF.